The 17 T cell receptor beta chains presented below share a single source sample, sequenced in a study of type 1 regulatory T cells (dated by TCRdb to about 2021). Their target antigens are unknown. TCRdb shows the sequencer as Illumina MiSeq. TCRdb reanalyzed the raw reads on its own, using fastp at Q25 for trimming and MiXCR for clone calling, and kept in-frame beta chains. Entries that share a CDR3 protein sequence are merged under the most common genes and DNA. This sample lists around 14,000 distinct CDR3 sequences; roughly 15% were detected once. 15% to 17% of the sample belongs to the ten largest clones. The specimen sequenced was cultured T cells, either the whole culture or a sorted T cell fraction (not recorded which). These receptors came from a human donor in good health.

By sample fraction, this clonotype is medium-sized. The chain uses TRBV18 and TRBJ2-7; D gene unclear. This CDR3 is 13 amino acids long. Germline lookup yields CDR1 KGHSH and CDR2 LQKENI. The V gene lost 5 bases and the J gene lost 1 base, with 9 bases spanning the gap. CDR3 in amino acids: CASSSQVSYEQYF. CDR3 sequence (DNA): TGTGCCAGCTCATCCCAGGTTTCCTACGAGCAGTACTTC.

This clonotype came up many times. DNA for the CDR3: TGTGCCACCAGTGAGACAGTTGGCGAGCAGTACTTC. Translating it yields CATSETVGEQYF. The V gene is TRBV24-1, the J gene TRBJ2-7; TRBD1 is a possible D gene (5 bases). Trimming took off 4 bases at V and 6 bases at J, with 9 bases between the two ends. The CDR3 is made up of 12 amino acids. The germline V gene has CDR1 KGHDR and CDR2 SFDVKD.

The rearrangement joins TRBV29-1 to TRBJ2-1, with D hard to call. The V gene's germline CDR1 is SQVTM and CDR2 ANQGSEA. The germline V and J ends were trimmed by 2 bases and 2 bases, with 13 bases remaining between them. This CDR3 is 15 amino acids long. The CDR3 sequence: CSVEPIKGTYNEQFF. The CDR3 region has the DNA TGCAGCGTTGAACCGATCAAGGGAACCTACAATGAGCAGTTCTTC.

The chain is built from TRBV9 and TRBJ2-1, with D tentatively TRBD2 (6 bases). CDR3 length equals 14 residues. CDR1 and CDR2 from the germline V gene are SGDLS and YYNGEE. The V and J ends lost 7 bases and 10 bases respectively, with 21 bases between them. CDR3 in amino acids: CASGPPLRAGEQFF. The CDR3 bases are TGTGCCAGCGGCCCCCCTCTTAGGGCGGGAGAGCAGTTCTTC. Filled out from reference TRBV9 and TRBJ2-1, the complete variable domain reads DSGVTQTPKHLITATGQRVTLRCSPRSGDLSVYWYQQSLDQGLQFLIQYYNGEERAKGNILERFSAQQFPDLHSELNLSSLELGDSALYFCASGPPLRAGEQFFGPGTRLTVL.

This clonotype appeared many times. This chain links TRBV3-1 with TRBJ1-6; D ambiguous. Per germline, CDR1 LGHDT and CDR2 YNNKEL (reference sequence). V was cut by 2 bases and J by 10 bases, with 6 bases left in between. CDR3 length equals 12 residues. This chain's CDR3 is CASSQQVSPLHF. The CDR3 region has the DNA TGTGCCAGCAGCCAACAGGTATCACCCCTCCACTTT.

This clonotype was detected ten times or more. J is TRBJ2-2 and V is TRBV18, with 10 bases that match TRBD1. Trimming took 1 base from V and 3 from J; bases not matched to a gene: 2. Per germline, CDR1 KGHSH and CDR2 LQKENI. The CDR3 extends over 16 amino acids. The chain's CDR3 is CASSPRQGADTGELFF. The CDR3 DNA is TGTGCCAGCTCACCACGACAGGGGGCCGACACCGGGGAGCTGTTTTTT.

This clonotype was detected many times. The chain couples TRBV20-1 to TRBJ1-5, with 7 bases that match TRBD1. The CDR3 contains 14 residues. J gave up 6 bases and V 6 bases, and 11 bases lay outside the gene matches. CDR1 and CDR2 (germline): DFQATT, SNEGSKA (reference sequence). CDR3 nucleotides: TGCAGTGCCAAACAGGGGATGGGTAGTCAGCCCCAGCATTTT. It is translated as CSAKQGMGSQPQHF.

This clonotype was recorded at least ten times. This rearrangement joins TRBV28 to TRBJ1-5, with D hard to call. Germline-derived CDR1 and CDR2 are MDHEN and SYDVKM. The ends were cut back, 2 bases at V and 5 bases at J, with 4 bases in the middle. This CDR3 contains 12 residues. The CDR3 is CASSLLHQPQHF. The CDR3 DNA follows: TGTGCCAGCAGTTTACTTCATCAGCCCCAGCATTTT.

The CDR3 reads CASSQVRAGETQYF. The CDR3 nucleotides are TGTGCCAGCAGCCAAGTGCGGGCGGGGGAGACCCAGTACTTC. This sequence joins TRBV4-2 and TRBJ2-5; the D gene is possibly TRBD2 (6 bases). Trimming removed 1 base from V and 5 bases from J, with 11 bases in between. The germline CDR1 and CDR2 sequences are LGHNA and YNFKEQ. The CDR3 is made up of 14 amino acids.

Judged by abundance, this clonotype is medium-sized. Here the CDR3 DNA reads TGTGCCAGTAATTTACAGGGCAGCGAGCAGTACTTC. As protein: CASNLQGSEQYF. V is TRBV19 and J is TRBJ2-7; D possibly corresponds to TRBD1 (6 bases). The CDR3 runs to 12 residues. V lost 7 bases and J lost 6, with 13 bases in between. CDR1 is LNHDA, CDR2 SQIVND, per germline (reference sequence).

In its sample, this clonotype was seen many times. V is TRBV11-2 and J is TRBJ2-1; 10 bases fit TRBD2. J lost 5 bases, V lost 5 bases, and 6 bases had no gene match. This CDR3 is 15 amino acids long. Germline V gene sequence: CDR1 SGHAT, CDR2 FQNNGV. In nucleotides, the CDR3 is TGTGCCAGCAGCCTCGGGACTAGCGTTAACAATGAGCAGTTCTTC. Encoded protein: CASSLGTSVNNEQFF.

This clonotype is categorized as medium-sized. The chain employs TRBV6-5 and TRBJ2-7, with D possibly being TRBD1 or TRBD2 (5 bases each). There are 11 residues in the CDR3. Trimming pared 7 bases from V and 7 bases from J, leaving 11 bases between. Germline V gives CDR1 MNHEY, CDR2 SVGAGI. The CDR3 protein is CASKKGSEQYF. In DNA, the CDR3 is TGTGCCAGCAAAAAGGGGAGTGAGCAGTACTTC.

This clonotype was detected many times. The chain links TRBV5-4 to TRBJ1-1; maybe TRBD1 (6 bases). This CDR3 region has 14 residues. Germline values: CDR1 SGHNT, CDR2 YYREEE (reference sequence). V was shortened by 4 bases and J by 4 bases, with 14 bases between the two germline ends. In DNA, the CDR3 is TGTGCCAGCAGCCCACAGGGAGGGAGCACTGAAGCTTTCTTT. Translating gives CASSPQGGSTEAFF.

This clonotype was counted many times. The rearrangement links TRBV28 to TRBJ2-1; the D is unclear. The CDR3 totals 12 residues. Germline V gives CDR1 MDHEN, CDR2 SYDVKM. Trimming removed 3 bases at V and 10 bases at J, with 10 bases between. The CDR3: CASSFRLREQFF. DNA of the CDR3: TGTGCCAGCAGTTTTCGGCTCCGCGAGCAGTTCTTC.

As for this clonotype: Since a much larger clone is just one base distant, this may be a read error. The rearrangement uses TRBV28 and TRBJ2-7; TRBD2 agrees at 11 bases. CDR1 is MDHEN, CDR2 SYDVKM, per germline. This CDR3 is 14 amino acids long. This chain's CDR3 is CVSRGLAGTYEQYF. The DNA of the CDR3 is TGTGTCAGCAGAGGACTAGCGGGTACCTACGAGCAGTACTTC.

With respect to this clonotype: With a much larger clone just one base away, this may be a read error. The CDR3 loop is CVISDSTGELFF. The DNA for the CDR3 is TGTGTCATCAGTGACTCCACCGGGGAGCTGTTTTTT. The chain couples TRBV10-3 to TRBJ2-2; D is unclear. This CDR3 has 12 residues. Germline assignment: CDR1 ENHRY and CDR2 SYGVKD.

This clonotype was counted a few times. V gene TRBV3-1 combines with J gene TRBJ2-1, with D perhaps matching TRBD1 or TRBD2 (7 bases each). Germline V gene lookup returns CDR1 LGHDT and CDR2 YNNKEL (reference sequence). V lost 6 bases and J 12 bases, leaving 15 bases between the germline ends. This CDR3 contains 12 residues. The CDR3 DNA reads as TGTGCCAGCAGTCAGGGGGGGGCTGGGCAGTTCTTC. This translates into CASSQGGAGQFF.